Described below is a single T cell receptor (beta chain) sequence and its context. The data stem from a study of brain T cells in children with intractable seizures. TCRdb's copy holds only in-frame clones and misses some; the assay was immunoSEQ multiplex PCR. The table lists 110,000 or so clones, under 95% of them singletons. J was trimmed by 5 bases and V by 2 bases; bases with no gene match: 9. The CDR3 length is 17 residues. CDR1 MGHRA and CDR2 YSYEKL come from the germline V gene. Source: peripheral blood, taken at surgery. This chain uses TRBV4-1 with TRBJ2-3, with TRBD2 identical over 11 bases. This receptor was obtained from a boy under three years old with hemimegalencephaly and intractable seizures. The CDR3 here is CASSQIRTSGFRDTQYF. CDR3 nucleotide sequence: TGCGCCAGCAGCCAAATCCGGACTAGCGGGTTCAGAGATACGCAGTATTTT.